These 19 T cell receptor beta chains came from one sample sequenced in a study of cytomegalovirus exposure and HLA in healthy donors. 60 Vbeta and 13 Jbeta primers were used in PCR. TCRdb's table, derived via immunoSEQ multiplex PCR, lists solely in-frame clones and lacks some. The table lists about 89,000 clones, over 60% of them singletons, with about 3.8% in the top ten. Sequencing was done on a sample of PBMCs. The receptors were sampled from a man aged 25 to 40 in good health and CMV-seronegative.

The chain employs TRBV18 and TRBJ2-1, with 10 bases lining up with TRBD1. This CDR3 is 16 amino acids long. Germline assignment: CDR1 KGHSH and CDR2 LQKENI. The trim removed 2 bases at V and 4 bases at J, leaving 5 bases unmatched. The CDR3 sequence is CASSPMGQGRYNEQFF. The CDR3 DNA sequence: TGTGCCAGCTCACCAATGGGACAGGGGAGGTACAATGAGCAGTTCTTC.

The gene calls are TRBV5-5 and TRBJ1-5; 7 bases are shared with TRBD1. Germline CDR1 and CDR2: SGHKS and YYEKEE (reference sequence). CDR3 length: 16 residues. Germline trimming cut 4 bases from V and 6 bases from J; bases unmatched to any gene: 13. The CDR3 bases are TGTGCCAGCAGCGGGGACAGAACTACGGCAGGTCAGCCCCAGCATTTT. As protein: CASSGDRTTAGQPQHF.

The chain is built from TRBV25-1 and TRBJ2-7; 8 positions match TRBD1. The CDR3 consists of 14 residues. CDR1 is MGHDK, CDR2 SYGVNS, per germline. V lost 4 bases, J lost 2 bases, and 4 bases stayed unmatched. CDR3 loop: CASSGTGPPYEQYF. The CDR3 DNA is TGTGCCAGCAGTGGGACAGGGCCGCCCTACGAGCAGTACTTC.

This clone occurred a few times. This sequence joins TRBV6-1 and TRBJ1-4, with unresolved D. This CDR3 is built from 13 residues. Germline V CDR1 and CDR2: MNHNS, SASEGT. V was pared by 1 base and J by 7 bases, with 7 bases between. The CDR3 DNA sequence: TGTGCCAGCAGTGAAGTACAGATTGAAAAACTGTTTTTT. Its translation is CASSEVQIEKLFF.

Only a few counts were recorded for this clone. This sequence joins TRBV5-4 and TRBJ2-5; D unclear. Per germline, CDR1 SGHNT and CDR2 YYREEE (reference sequence). The CDR3 sequence is 14 residues long. The V end was cut by 0 bases, the J end by 5 bases, with 11 bases between. CDR3 loop: CASSLARGRETQYF. As DNA, the CDR3 is TGTGCCAGCAGCTTGGCCAGAGGAAGGGAGACCCAGTACTTC.

V and J are TRBV29-1 and TRBJ1-1; TRBD1 might be the D (6 bases). V was pared by 5 bases and J by 3 bases, with 19 bases between. This CDR3 is built from 15 residues. Germline CDR1 and CDR2: SQVTM and ANQGSEA. The CDR3 is CSVRVQGSSYTEAFF. CDR3 nucleotides: TGCAGCGTTAGGGTCCAGGGGAGTTCGTACACTGAAGCTTTCTTT. Full variable domain (outside the CDR3, taken from reference TRBV29-1 and TRBJ1-1): SAVISQKPSRDICQRGTSLTIQCQVDSQVTMMFWYRQQPGQSLTLIATANQGSEATYESGFVIDKFPISRPNLTFSTLTVSNMSPEDSSIYLCSVRVQGSSYTEAFFGQGTRLTVV.

This chain links TRBV10-3 with TRBJ1-4; D is unclear. Trimming pared 2 bases from V and 4 bases from J, leaving 11 bases between. The CDR3 is 15 amino acids. Per the germline V gene, CDR1 is ENHRY and CDR2 is SYGVKD. The DNA of the CDR3 is TGTGCCATCAGTGAGACGGAGGAGGTTAATGAAAAACTGTTTTTT. It encodes CAISETEEVNEKLFF.

The genes are TRBV5-1 and TRBJ1-2; 9 nucleotides align to TRBD1. V lost 0 bases to trimming and J lost 3 bases; unmatched junction nucleotides: 6. This CDR3 is 16 amino acids long. CDR1 is SGHRS and CDR2 is YFSETQ in the germline V gene. The CDR3 DNA is TGCGCCAGCAGCTTGGCTAGGACAGGGGTCTACTATGGCTACACCTTC. Residues: CASSLARTGVYYGYTF. Drawing the rest from reference TRBV5-1 and TRBJ1-2, the complete variable domain is KAGVTQTPRYLIKTRGQQVTLSCSPISGHRSVSWYQQTPGQGLQFLFEYFSETQRNKGNFPGRFSGRQFSNSRSEMNVSTLELGDSALYLCASSLARTGVYYGYTFGSGTRLTVV.

The chain is built from TRBV4-1 and TRBJ1-4, with 11 bases aligning to TRBD1. The CDR3 length is 17 residues. V lost 1 base, J lost 4 bases, and 5 bases stayed unmatched. Germline V CDR1 and CDR2: MGHRA, YSYEKL. The CDR3: CASSQVGQGDINEKLFF. Here the CDR3 DNA reads TGCGCCAGCAGCCAAGTGGGACAGGGGGATATTAATGAAAAACTGTTTTTT.

The V gene is TRBV6-5, the J gene TRBJ2-3, with 7 bases identical to TRBD2. CDR3 length: 14 amino acids. Per germline, CDR1 MNHEY and CDR2 SVGAGI. Trimming cost V 2 bases and J 1 base; bases outside gene matches: 0. CDR3 amino acids: CASSYRGGTDTQYF. The CDR3 DNA follows: TGTGCCAGCAGTTACCGGGGGGGCACAGATACGCAGTATTTT.

This chain connects TRBV29-1 to TRBJ1-1; TRBD1 aligns across 7 bases. V was pared by 6 bases and J by 6 bases, with 7 bases of the junction left unmatched. Germline CDR1 and CDR2: SQVTM and ANQGSEA. The CDR3 consists of 12 residues. The CDR3, as DNA: TGCAGCGTGGGGGACAGTTTGTCTGAAGCTTTCTTT. Its translation is CSVGDSLSEAFF.

The chain employs TRBV28 and TRBJ2-1; TRBD2 aligns across 9 bases. V trimming: 3 bases; J trimming: 3 bases; junction bases outside the gene matches: 3. This CDR3 has 15 residues. CDR1 and CDR2 from the germline V gene are MDHEN and SYDVKM. CDR3 in amino acids: CASSLLAGNYNEQFF. The CDR3 DNA follows: TGTGCCAGCAGTTTGCTAGCGGGAAACTACAATGAGCAGTTCTTC.

The V and J genes are TRBV6-4 and TRBJ2-1; 9 bases agree with TRBD2. In germline, CDR1 is MRHNA, CDR2 SNTAGT. Trimming removed 6 bases from V and 7 bases from J; junction bases left unmatched: 7. This CDR3 contains 14 residues. CDR3 nucleotide sequence: TGTGCCAGCAGCGTTAGCGGGGGAGGTAATGAGCAGTTCTTC. Its protein is CASSVSGGGNEQFF.

V is TRBV5-6 and J is TRBJ2-4, with D possibly matching TRBD1 (6 bases). Germline CDR1 SGHDT, CDR2 YYEEEE. With 4 bases removed from V and 13 bases from J, the gap between germline ends came to 18 bases. The CDR3 is 13 amino acids. The CDR3 sequence: CASSQVRKDRQYF. The CDR3 DNA follows: TGTGCCAGCAGCCAAGTCAGGAAGGACAGACAGTACTTC.

The chain is built from TRBV6-5 and TRBJ1-2; D is perhaps TRBD1 (6 bases). Per the germline V gene, CDR1 is MNHEY and CDR2 is SVGAGI. V was pared by 2 bases and J by 4 bases, with 11 bases between. CDR3 length: 14 residues. The DNA for the CDR3 is TGTGCCAGCAGTTACACGGGACAAACCTATGGCTACACCTTC. Translated: CASSYTGQTYGYTF.

The chain recombines TRBV11-2 with TRBJ1-3; no definite D call. V dropped 2 bases and J dropped 4 bases, with 6 bases sitting between them. Germline values: CDR1 SGHAT, CDR2 FQNNGV. The CDR3 is 13 residues long. The CDR3 nucleotides are TGTGCCAGCAGCTTACGGGAAGGAAACACCATATATTTT. Encoded protein: CASSLREGNTIYF.

V usage is TRBV5-4 and J usage is TRBJ2-1, with 8 positions matching TRBD1. Germline assignment: CDR1 SGHNT and CDR2 YYREEE (reference sequence). After removal of 6 bases from V and 4 bases from J, the junction contained 9 bases not matched to a gene. The CDR3 sequence is 15 residues long. Written as DNA, the CDR3 is TGTGCCAGCACCACCGGGACAGGATTTTACAATGAGCAGTTCTTC. This encodes CASTTGTGFYNEQFF.

In its sample, this clone was seen once. The chain couples TRBV2 to TRBJ1-2; D is perhaps TRBD1 (6 bases). Trimming pared 1 base from V and 0 bases from J, leaving 9 bases between. This CDR3 region has 15 residues. CDR1 SNHLY and CDR2 FYNNEI come from the germline V gene. For the CDR3, the DNA is TGTGCCAGCAGTGAAGGTAGACAGGCTAACTATGGCTACACCTTC. Translating it yields CASSEGRQANYGYTF.

The chain links TRBV6-1 to TRBJ1-2, with unresolved D. Trimming removed 1 base at V and 3 bases at J, with 15 bases between. This CDR3 is 16 amino acids long. Germline assignment: CDR1 MNHNS and CDR2 SASEGT. The CDR3 DNA reads as TGTGCCAGCAGTGAAGTGGGCAGTAGATCTCACTATGGCTACACCTTC. This sequence encodes CASSEVGSRSHYGYTF.